These T cell receptor beta chains were read from a single sample in a study of blood T cell repertoires in COVID-19. Clones were sequenced by immunoSEQ multiplex PCR, and TCRdb holds only the in-frame ones, with some missing. The data contain about 180,000 clones, more than 70% of them seen just once; the ten biggest clones take up about 20%. The sample was peripheral blood. The source is a person between 65 and 79 years old with COVID-19, enrolled during active disease. The conserved cysteine and the conserved F or W are not part of the CDR3 here. Each record gives: V gene, J gene, CDR3 protein.

V: TRBV9
J: TRBJ2-3
CDR3: ASSAEGRTSGTDTQY

V: TRBV28
J: TRBJ1-1
CDR3: ASLKLTEAF

V: TRBV28
J: TRBJ2-7
CDR3: ASSPHLGLASNKQY

V: TRBV11-3
J: TRBJ2-5
CDR3: ASSSATPNLQQETQY

V: TRBV7-7
J: TRBJ2-2
CDR3: ASSPGGGTNTGELF

V: TRBV19
J: TRBJ1-2
CDR3: ASSVNGGGNYGYT

V: TRBV6-6
J: TRBJ1-4
CDR3: ASSFRLLTTNEKLF

V: TRBV5-1
J: TRBJ2-1
CDR3: ASRSGTSGGNEQF

V: TRBV7-2
J: TRBJ1-6
CDR3: ASSLARGTDSPLH

V: TRBV18
J: TRBJ2-3
CDR3: ASLLQGADTQY

V: TRBV2
J: TRBJ1-5
CDR3: ASRKDRGDNQPQH

V: TRBV4-1
J: TRBJ1-6
CDR3: ASSQGRQAKFVSPLH

V: TRBV7-9
J: TRBJ2-5
CDR3: ASSLRSGREETQY

V: TRBV5-1
J: TRBJ2-1
CDR3: ASSFEGVGSDEQF

V: TRBV7-9
J: TRBJ1-1
CDR3: ASSSVMTLLTEAF

V: TRBV5-6
J: TRBJ2-2
CDR3: ASSFFNTGELF

V: TRBV6-5
J: TRBJ2-3
CDR3: ASSLAGTDTQY

V: TRBV2
J: TRBJ2-5
CDR3: ASRGVLTQY

V: TRBV5-1
J: TRBJ2-3
CDR3: ASGPAGLGTQY

V: TRBV14
J: TRBJ2-2
CDR3: ASSQVRNTGELF

V: TRBV5-4
J: TRBJ2-7
CDR3: ASSLVGPTGYEQY

V: TRBV3-1/TRBV3-2
J: TRBJ1-2
CDR3: ASSQGWTGGYGYT

V: TRBV2
J: TRBJ1-5
CDR3: ASTPFRQSGNQPQH

V: TRBV6-2/TRBV6-3
J: TRBJ2-5
CDR3: ASSYTGARPQQETQY